Listed below are T cell receptor delta chains from one sample, sequenced in a study of Vδ1+ human thymocytes. With CATT, TCRdb re-called clones from the multiplex PCR reads. The sample gives under 25,000 delta-chain clones, about 31% of which show up once; 1.6% is in the top ten. The sample was Vdelta1+ gamma-delta thymocytes from the thymus. These TCRs come from a boy under two years old who had congenital heart surgery. CDR3s include the opening cysteine and the closing phenylalanine or tryptophan. The D gene is left open where the match is weak. Clone size is not always given. Where it is, it says once, few, many or a class for expanded clones.

. | TRDJ1 | TRDV1 | . | TGTGCTCTTGGGGGGTGGGTTTCCTACGTTCTGGGGGAGCCGTACACCGATAAACTCATCTTT | CALGGWVSYVLGEPYTDKLIF
TRDD3 | TRDJ1 | TRDV1 | . | TGTGCTCTTGGGGAACCCCTGGGCAGGCCTGGGGGATACACCGATAAACTCATCTTT | CALGEPLGRPGGYTDKLIF
. | TRDJ1 | TRDV1 | . | TGTGCTCTTGGGGGACCTCCAACCGTCCGCGATAAACTCATCTTT | CALGGPPTVRDKLIF
TRDD3 | TRDJ1 | TRDV1 | few | TGTGCTCTTGGGGAAACCCCCGGTAGGGGACCGACAGATGGGGGATGCATTACCGATAAACTCATCTTT | CALGETPGRGPTDGGCITDKLIF
. | TRDJ1 | TRDV1 | many | TGTGCTCTTGGGGGACTTAATAGAGGGGATTGGAGGTACACCGATAAACTCATCTTT | CALGGLNRGDWRYTDKLIF
TRDD3 | TRDJ1 | TRDV1 | . | TGTGCTCTCTCCCTTTCCTGTACTGGGGGATACGGGGAACTCATCTTT | CALSLSCTGGYGELIF
TRDD2 | TRDJ1 | TRDV1 | few | TGTGCTCTTGGGGGACCCTCGCCTTCCTACACGTACACCGATAAACTCATCTTT | CALGGPSPSYTYTDKLIF
. | TRDJ1 | TRDV1 | . | TGTGCTCTTGGAGAATCCAACAACGGCGATAAACTCATCTTT | CALGESNNGDKLIF
TRDD3 | TRDJ2 | TRDV1 | medium-sized | TGTGCTCTTGGGGAACTAGGTAGCCCCCGCCTGGGGGATACTGCACCTTTGACAGCACAACTCTTCTTT | CALGELGSPRLGDTAPLTAQLFF
TRDD3 | TRDJ1 | TRDV1 | . | TGTGCTCTTGGGGAACGGTGGGGGATACGCCCAAAGTACACCGATAAACTCATCTTT | CALGERWGIRPKYTDKLIF
. | TRDJ1 | TRDV1 | few | TGTGCTCTTGGGGAAGGTGTTGGGGGGTACACCGATAAACTCATCTTT | CALGEGVGGYTDKLIF
. | TRDJ1 | TRDV1 | few | TGTGCTCTTGGGGCCCCTCGGAGGCCCCAGTACACCGATAAACTCATCTTT | CALGAPRRPQYTDKLIF
. | TRDJ1 | TRDV1 | . | TGTGCTCTTGGGGAACTAGGGGTAGCTTCCGCAGGGAGAACGTACACCGATAAACTCATCTTT | CALGELGVASAGRTYTDKLIF
TRDD3 | TRDJ1 | TRDV1 | few | TGTGCTCTTGGGGAAACTTCCGACTGGGGGATACTCGGTGGCGATAAACTCATCTTT | CALGETSDWGILGGDKLIF
. | TRDJ1 | TRDV1 | . | TGTGCTCTTGGGGAACTTCCCCTGTGCACCGATAAACTCATCTTT | CALGELPLCTDKLIF
. | TRDJ1 | TRDV1 | few | TGTGCTCTTGGGGAACCTCTGGTCCTACAGGGCTGGGCCGCCCTTTCTCCGACCGATAAACTCATCTTT | CALGEPLVLQGWAALSPTDKLIF
TRDD3 | TRDJ1 | TRDV1 | . | TGTGCTCTTGGGGAACCCCCCCACAGCAGGCAGTACTGGGGGATACGCACGGGGACCGATAAACTCATCTTT | CALGEPPHSRQYWGIRTGTDKLIF
TRDD3 | TRDJ1 | TRDV1 | medium-sized | TGTGCTCTTGGGGAACTCCCCCGTACTGGGGCCGATAAACTCATCTTT | CALGELPRTGADKLIF
TRDD3 | TRDJ1 | TRDV1 | . | TGTGCTCTTGGGGCCCGTCCTACCTCGAGGCTGGGGGATATCTCCGGGGGCGATAAACTCATCTTT | CALGARPTSRLGDISGGDKLIF
. | TRDJ1 | TRDV1 | . | TGTGCTCTTGGGGAAAAGTCGGAGCGGGGCACTGATAGAGTCATCTTT | CALGEKSERGTDRVIF
. | TRDJ1 | TRDV1 | . | TGTGCTCTTGGGGAACTTTCAGTCGGGGGGCCACCGGCGCCTATCGACAAACTCATCTTT | CALGELSVGGPPAPIDKLIF
TRDD3 | TRDJ1 | TRDV1 | . | TGTGCTCTTGGGGAGTCGCTTAGTATACTGGGGGACACCGATAAACTCATCTTT | CALGESLSILGDTDKLIF
TRDD3 | TRDJ1 | TRDV1 | . | TGTGCTCTTGGGGAACTAGGGGGGGATACGCACCTCACGGATAAACTCATCTTT | CALGELGGDTHLTDKLIF
TRDD3 | TRDJ1 | TRDV1 | . | TGTGCTCTTGGGGACGGCCTCCGTCCTTCCCTAACTGGGGGCTACGTGTACACCGATAAACTCATCTTT | CALGDGLRPSLTGGYVYTDKLIF
TRDD3 | TRDJ1 | TRDV1 | . | TGTGCTCTTGGGGAATCACCTAGGGGCCACCTCCCAACTGGGGAGCAGTACACCGATAAACTCATCTTT | CALGESPRGHLPTGEQYTDKLIF
TRDD3 | TRDJ1 | TRDV1 | once | TGTGCTCTTGGGAAACCGTGCGCGCCTCGCGGGGTCTGGGGGCACACCGATAAACTCATCTTT | CALGKPCAPRGVWGHTDKLIF
. | TRDJ1 | TRDV1 | few | TGTGCTCTTGGGGACCCTACTCCCAACAGGGATAAACTCATCTTT | CALGDPTPNRDKLIF
TRDD3 | TRDJ1 | TRDV1 | . | TGTGCTCTTGGGGGCCGGCTCGTACTCGTATGGGGGATACATCTGATTAAGACCGATAAACTCATCTTT | CALGGRLVLVWGIHLIKTDKLIF
. | TRDJ1 | TRDV1 | . | TGTGCTCTTGGGGAACTAGGCTGGATAGGTAAACTCATCTTT | CALGELGWIGKLIF
. | TRDJ1 | TRDV1 | . | TGTGCCCTTGGGGAACGTCCCCATTCCTTCGCTTCGGAGGCCACCGATAAACTCATCTTT | CALGERPHSFASEATDKLIF
TRDD3 | TRDJ1 | TRDV1 | . | TGTGCTCTTGGGACACGTCCGGGACTGGGGGATACAGTCACCGATAAACTCATCTTT | CALGTRPGLGDTVTDKLIF
. | TRDJ1 | TRDV1 | few | TGTGCTCTTGGGGAGACCACTGATAAACTCATCTTT | CALGETTDKLIF
TRDD3 | TRDJ1 | TRDV1 | . | TGTGCTCTTGGGGAGCACGTTGGGAGCTGGGGGCAATACACCGATGAACTCATCTTT | CALGEHVGSWGQYTDELIF
. | TRDJ1 | TRDV2 | . | TGTGCCTGTGTTGTGGAATTCCCGTACACCGATAAACCCATCTTT | CACVVEFPYTDKPIF